This entry lists 3 T cell receptor beta chains sequenced from one sample in a study of OX40 agonist ivuxolimab in advanced cancers. TCRdb keeps only in-frame clones here, not all; method: immunoSEQ multiplex PCR. The data contain fewer than 70,000 clones, 70% to 90% of them singletons. The sample was CD4+ or CD8+ T cells sorted from blood, taken in a trial of the OX40 agonist ivuxolimab. These receptor sequences come from an adult with an advanced solid tumor such as melanoma, head and neck, liver or kidney cancer.

The gene calls are TRBV19 and TRBJ1-1, with a weak D call TRBD1 (6 bases). The CDR3 extends over 16 amino acids. V was cut by 7 bases and J by 0 bases, with 18 bases left in between. Germline values: CDR1 LNHDA, CDR2 SQIVND (reference sequence). The chain's CDR3 is CASIVGGRQLNTEAFF. The CDR3 region has the DNA TGTGCCAGTATCGTTGGGGGCAGGCAGCTGAACACTGAAGCTTTCTTT.

V gene TRBV29-1 combines with J gene TRBJ2-7; D call uncertain. The CDR3 sequence is 13 residues long. Germline-derived CDR1 and CDR2 are SQVTM and ANQGSEA. Deletions cut 6 bases from V and 6 bases from J, with 18 bases between. The CDR3 DNA reads as TGCAGCGTGGAACTGGGGTACGGCGCCGAGCAGTACTTC. It specifies CSVELGYGAEQYF.

The V call is TRBV5-8, the J call TRBJ1-1; the match to TRBD1 covers 9 bases. Trimming took 6 bases from V and 6 from J; bases not matched to a gene: 15. This CDR3 is 16 amino acids long. Germline V lookup: CDR1 SGHTS, CDR2 YDEGEE. Here the CDR3 reads CASKRETGQGYAEAFF. The CDR3 DNA sequence: TGTGCCAGCAAACGAGAAACGGGACAGGGATACGCTGAAGCTTTCTTT.